What follows is one T cell receptor (beta chain) and its context. Its antigen is undetermined. Profiled with immunoSEQ multiplex PCR; TCRdb holds only in-frame clones, not every one. The sample lists about 100,000 clones; about 94% were seen once. These data are taken from a study of cytomegalovirus exposure and HLA in healthy donors. Findings and limits, study-wide: Cytomegalovirus association was listed for 150 to 200 TCR beta chains.

The sequenced sample was PBMCs. This TCR was sampled from a young woman in good health and CMV-seronegative.

The CDR3 bases are TGCGCCAGCAGCCCAACGGACAGGGCTGGAAACACCATATATTTT. Translated, it gives CASSPTDRAGNTIYF. The rearrangement uses TRBV5-1 and TRBJ1-3, with 8 bases lining up with TRBD1. Germline loops: CDR1 SGHRS, CDR2 YFSETQ. The CDR3 is 15 residues long. The V segment lost 4 bases and the J segment 2 bases; nucleotides outside the gene matches: 5.